What follows describes a single TCR beta chain. Antigen: not known. Primers for the PCR totalled 60 Vbeta and 13 Jbeta. Here immunoSEQ multiplex PCR was the method, and the copy in TCRdb shows in-frame clones only, minus some. Of under 200,000 clones in the sample, around 82% were seen once. This entry belongs to a study of cytomegalovirus exposure and HLA in healthy donors. Study at large: When fewer than 500 donors were genotyped, around 77% of them were found to fall in the Caucasian-associated ancestry cluster. Study-wide results and limits: Researchers counted roughly 160 TCR beta chains as cytomegalovirus-associated.

The V gene end was trimmed by 3 bases and the J gene end by 6 bases; junction bases not matched to a gene: 7. The CDR3 spans 13 residues. Germline V gene lookup returns CDR1 SQVTM and CDR2 ANQGSEA. This clonotype was sampled from a man aged 40-55 years in good health and CMV-seronegative. The genes are TRBV29-1 and TRBJ2-7; 8 nucleotides agree with TRBD1. The sample was PBMCs. CDR3 nucleotides: TGCAGCGTTGACAGACAGGGGAGAGGCGAGCAGTACTTC. It codes for CSVDRQGRGEQYF.